The T cell receptor (beta chain) described here comes from a study of blood T cell repertoires in COVID-19. Whole-study context: Acute-phase and convalescent COVID-19 samples originated in the United States, Italy and Spain. T cells, B-cell-depleted T cells, or PBMCs provided the cDNA or gDNA that served as material.

Enrolled during active infection, Seattle patients were then followed longitudinally. This clone has only a few counts. In the authors' workflow: Nucleated cell counts were estimated from reference gene primer amplification. The protocol was immunoSEQ multiplex PCR, while the TCRdb copy is restricted to in-frame clones and leaves out a portion. V and J calls and clone size are those listed in that table; D and trimming were worked out from the DNA. The data show 250,000 to 300,000 clones, approximately 93% seen once. CDR1 and CDR2 (germline): SNHLY, FYNNEI. This CDR3 comprises 16 residues. V was pared by 8 bases and J by 2 bases, with 20 bases between.

This TCR was recovered from a woman in her twenties or thirties with COVID-19, enrolled during active disease. Sequencing was done on a sample of peripheral blood. The chain employs TRBV2 and TRBJ2-3; D perhaps matches TRBD2 (6 bases). The CDR3 reads CASVLGRSKPTDTQYF. The CDR3 DNA reads TGTGCCAGCGTCTTAGGGAGGAGTAAGCCCACAGATACGCAGTATTTT.